This T cell receptor beta chain was observed in a study of T cells after yellow fever vaccination. Each CDR3 protein gets one entry after TCRdb re-called the 5' RACE reads with MiXCR. This sample has fewer than 650,000 distinct CDR3 sequences; 20% to 25% occur once, and the top ten carry approximately 15%. This clonotype was counted a few times. What it binds is unknown. General study results and limits: Compared with primary, the secondary response was weaker and peaked at day 5, not 15.

CDR1 DFQATT and CDR2 SNEGSKA come from the germline V gene (reference sequence). The V and J ends lost 5 bases and 3 bases, in that order; junction bases with no gene match: 7. This CDR3 is 15 amino acids long. Sample: PBMCs, taken about 21 days after the first yellow fever vaccination. The chain is built from TRBV20-1 and TRBJ2-1; 10 bases are a match to TRBD2. This receptor was identified in a man aged 18 to 30 who received the YFV17D yellow fever vaccine. The CDR3 loop reads CSASPLAGVYNEQFF. The CDR3 DNA reads as TGCAGTGCTTCTCCTCTAGCGGGGGTCTACAATGAGCAGTTCTTC.